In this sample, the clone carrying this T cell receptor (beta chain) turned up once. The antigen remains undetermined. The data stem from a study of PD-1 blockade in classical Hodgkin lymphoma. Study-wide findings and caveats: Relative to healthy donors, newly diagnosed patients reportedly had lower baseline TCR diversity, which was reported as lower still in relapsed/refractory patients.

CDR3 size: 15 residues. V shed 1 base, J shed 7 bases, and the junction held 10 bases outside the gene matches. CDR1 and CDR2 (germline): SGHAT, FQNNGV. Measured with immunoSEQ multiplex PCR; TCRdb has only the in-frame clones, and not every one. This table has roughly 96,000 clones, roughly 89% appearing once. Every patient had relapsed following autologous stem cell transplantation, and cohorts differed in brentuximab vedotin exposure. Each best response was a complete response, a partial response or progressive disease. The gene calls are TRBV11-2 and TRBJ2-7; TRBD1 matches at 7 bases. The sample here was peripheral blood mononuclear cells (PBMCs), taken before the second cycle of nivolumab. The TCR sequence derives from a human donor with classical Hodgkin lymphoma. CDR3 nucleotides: TGTGCCAGCAGCTTAGTTTCGACAGGGCTGGAGGAGCAGTACTTC. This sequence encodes CASSLVSTGLEEQYF.